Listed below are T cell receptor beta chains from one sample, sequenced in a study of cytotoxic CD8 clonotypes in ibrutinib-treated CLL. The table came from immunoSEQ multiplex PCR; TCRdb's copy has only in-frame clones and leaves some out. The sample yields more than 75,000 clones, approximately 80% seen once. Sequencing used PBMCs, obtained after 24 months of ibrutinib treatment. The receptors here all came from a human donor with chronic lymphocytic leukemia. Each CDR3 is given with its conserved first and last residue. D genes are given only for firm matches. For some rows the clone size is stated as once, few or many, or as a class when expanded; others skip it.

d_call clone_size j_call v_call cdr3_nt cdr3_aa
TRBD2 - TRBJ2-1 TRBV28 TGTGCCAGCAGCCAAGGGGAGGCGGGAGGGCCTGAGCAGTTCTTC CASSQGEAGGPEQFF
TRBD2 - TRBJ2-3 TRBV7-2 TGTGCCAGCAGCTGGACTAGCGGAGATGGCACAGATACGCAGTATTTT CASSWTSGDGTDTQYF
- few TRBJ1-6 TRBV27 TGTGCCAGCAGTTTACTCGGAGAGACACCCCTCCACTTT CASSLLGETPLHF
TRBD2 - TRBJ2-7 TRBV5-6 TGTGCCAGCAGCTTGTTCCGTAGCGGGAGTCTCACCTACGAGCAGTACTTC CASSLFRSGSLTYEQYF
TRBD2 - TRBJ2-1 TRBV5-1 TGCGCCAGCAGTCTACTAGCGGGAACTTACAATGAGCAGTTCTTC CASSLLAGTYNEQFF
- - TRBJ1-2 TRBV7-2 TGTGCCAGCCCACTGGGCGGCTACACCTTC CASPLGGYTF
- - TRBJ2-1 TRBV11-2 TGTGCCAGCAGCCCCCGAGAGGGGTCCTACAATGAGCAGTTCTTC CASSPREGSYNEQFF
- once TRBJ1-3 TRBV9 TGTGCCAGCAGCGTAGCGCATGGGACCGACTCTGGAAACACCATATATTTT CASSVAHGTDSGNTIYF
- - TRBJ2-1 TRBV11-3 TGTGCCAGCAGCTTACCACCTCGGAATGAGCAGTTCTTC CASSLPPRNEQFF
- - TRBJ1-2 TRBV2 TGTGCCAGCACGGTGGAATCCTATGGCTACACCTTC CASTVESYGYTF
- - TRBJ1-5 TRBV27 TGTGCCAGCAGTTTCAGAGGGTATAGCAATCAGCCCCAGCATTTT CASSFRGYSNQPQHF
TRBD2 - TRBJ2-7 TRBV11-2 TGTGCCAGCAATCCCCTAGCGGGAAACTACGAGCAGTACTTC CASNPLAGNYEQYF
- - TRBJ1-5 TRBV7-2 TGTGCCAGCAGCTTACAGGGTAATCAGCCCCAGCATTTT CASSLQGNQPQHF
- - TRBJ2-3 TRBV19 TGTGCCAGTAGTGTGCGGCGCACAGATACGCAGTATTTT CASSVRRTDTQYF
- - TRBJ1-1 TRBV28 TGTGCCGTCCCTTCCGGGGGCACTGAAGCTTTCTTT CAVPSGGTEAFF
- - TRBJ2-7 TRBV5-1 TGCGCCAGCAGCTTATTTCCCTCCTACGAGCAGTACTTC CASSLFPSYEQYF
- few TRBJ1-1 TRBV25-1 TGTGCCAGCAGTGGCGGGCTTTCGAACACTGAAGCTTTCTTT CASSGGLSNTEAFF
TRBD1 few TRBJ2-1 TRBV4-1 TGCGCCAGCAGCCACCCTCGTAGGACAGGCAATGAGCAGTTCTTC CASSHPRRTGNEQFF
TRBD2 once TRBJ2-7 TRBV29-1 TGCAGCGTTGTATTAGCGGGTGTGGGCGAGCAGTACTTC CSVVLAGVGEQYF
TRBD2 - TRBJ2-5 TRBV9 TGTGCCAGCAGCGTCGGGAGGGCCGGGGAGACCCAGTACTTC CASSVGRAGETQYF